This T cell receptor beta chain came from a study of blood T cell repertoires in COVID-19. Study-wide context: The analysed material was cDNA or gDNA that came from T cells, B-cell-depleted T cells, or PBMCs.

With 5 bases removed from V and 5 bases from J, the gap between germline ends came to 10 bases. The CDR3 sequence is 13 residues long. The germline gives CDR1 MNHNY, CDR2 SVGAGI (reference sequence). Measured with immunoSEQ multiplex PCR; TCRdb has only the in-frame clones, and not every one. Of about 80,000 clones listed, over 80% are singletons. Specimen: peripheral blood. The rearrangement links TRBV6-6 to TRBJ1-5; TRBD1 is a possible D gene (5 bases). This clonotype was obtained from a human donor in a cohort sampled during active COVID-19. The CDR3 loop reads CASSGAGDQPQHF. CDR3 in DNA: TGTGCCAGCAGTGGTGCGGGGGATCAGCCCCAGCATTTT.